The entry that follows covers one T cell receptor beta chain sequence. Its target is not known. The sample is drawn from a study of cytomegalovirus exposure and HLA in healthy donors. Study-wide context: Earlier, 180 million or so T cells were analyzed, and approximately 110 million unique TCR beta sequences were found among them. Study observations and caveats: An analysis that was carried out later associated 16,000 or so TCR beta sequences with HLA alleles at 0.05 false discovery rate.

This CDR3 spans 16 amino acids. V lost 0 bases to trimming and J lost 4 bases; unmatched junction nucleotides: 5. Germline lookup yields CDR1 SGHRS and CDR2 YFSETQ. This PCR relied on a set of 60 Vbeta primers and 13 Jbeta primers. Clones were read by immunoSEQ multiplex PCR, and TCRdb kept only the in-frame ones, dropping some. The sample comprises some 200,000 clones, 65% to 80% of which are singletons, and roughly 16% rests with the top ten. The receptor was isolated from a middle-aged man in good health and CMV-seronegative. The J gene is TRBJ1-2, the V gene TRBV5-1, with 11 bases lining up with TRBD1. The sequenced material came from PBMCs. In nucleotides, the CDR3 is TGCGCCAGCAGCTTGGGGACAGGGGGCGGTTTCTATGGCTACACCTTC. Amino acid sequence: CASSLGTGGGFYGYTF. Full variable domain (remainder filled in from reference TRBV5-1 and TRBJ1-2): KAGVTQTPRYLIKTRGQQVTLSCSPISGHRSVSWYQQTPGQGLQFLFEYFSETQRNKGNFPGRFSGRQFSNSRSEMNVSTLELGDSALYLCASSLGTGGGFYGYTFGSGTRLTVV.